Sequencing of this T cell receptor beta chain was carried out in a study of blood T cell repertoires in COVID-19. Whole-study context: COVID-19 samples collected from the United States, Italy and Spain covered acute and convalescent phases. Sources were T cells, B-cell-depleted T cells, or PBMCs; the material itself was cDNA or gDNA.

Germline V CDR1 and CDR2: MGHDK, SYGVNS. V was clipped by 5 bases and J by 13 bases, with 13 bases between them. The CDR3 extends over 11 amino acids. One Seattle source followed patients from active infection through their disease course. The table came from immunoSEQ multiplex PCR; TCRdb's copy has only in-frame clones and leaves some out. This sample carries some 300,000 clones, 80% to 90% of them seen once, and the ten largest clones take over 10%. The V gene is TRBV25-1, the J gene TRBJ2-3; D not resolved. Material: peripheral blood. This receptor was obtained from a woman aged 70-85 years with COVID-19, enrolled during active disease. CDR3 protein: CASSTPIVEYF. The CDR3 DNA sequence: TGTGCCAGCAGTACCCCCATAGTTGAGTATTTT.